The entry below describes one TCR beta chain. The clone's antigen remains unknown. Per-base qualities were not stored, and no clone one base away is much larger. Trimming at the junction amounts to 5 bases on V and 5 bases on J, and the germline ends lie 10 bases apart. As encoded in the germline V gene, CDR1 is SGHTA while CDR2 is FQGTGA. The CDR3 measures 13 amino acids from cysteine to phenylalanine. Only CDR3 DNA is held: 39 bases, read in frame from base 1. The cohort was made up of about 670 healthy bone marrow donors. All cohort members were sampled while nominally healthy, although unrecorded immune exposures were likely present. The donor was CMV seropositive and was included in the group of 250 to 350 seropositive cohort members. A peripheral blood sample was provided by each donor, and peripheral blood mononuclear cells were used for TCR beta sequencing. Genomic DNA was extracted from the blood cell samples with the Qiagen DNeasy Blood Extraction Kit.

This sample stems from a study of cytomegalovirus exposure and HLA in healthy donors listed by TCRdb under 2017. Background on the whole study: In an earlier analysis of 450 to 750 of the donors, less than 350 Gb of sequence data and approximately 120 million unique TCR beta sequences from roughly 180 million T cells were reported. About 280 gigabases of sequencing data and tens of millions of unique TCR sequences were included in an early release covering several hundred HLA-typed donors. Of the 300 to 500 genotyped donors, less than 90% were placed in the genetic ancestry cluster associated with self-reported Caucasian donors. The study aimed to test whether signatures of past pathogen exposure could be identified by cataloging public T cell receptors. The T cell repertoires of some 670 subjects were profiled by immunosequencing and related to cytomegalovirus serostatus. A separate validation cohort of approximately 130 different subjects was used in addition to the 666-subject first cohort. To predict cytomegalovirus infection status, the study combined high-throughput TCR immunosequencing, statistical association of individual TCRs with disease status, and machine learning. In a later analysis, previously published TCR beta repertoires from more than 500 donors were re-analyzed and high-resolution HLA genotyping was added so that TCR occurrence patterns could be studied. The later analysis used no new phenotypic data to find candidate immune exposures, relying instead on TCR beta sequences and their occurrence across donors. An earlier analysis of several hundred of the donors applied high-throughput TCR beta sequencing to assess whether each TCR beta V gene segment acted as functional or pseudogenic. Donor age, sex, ethnicity and CMV serostatus were collected together with the repertoire data. A later genetic analysis used genome-wide SNP genotypes for about three fifths of the 666 donors, treating that subset as a discovery cohort. Every discovery cohort repertoire had been produced on one sequencing platform. HLA typing covered class I and class II loci at four-digit resolution. Typing coverage varied by locus: roughly 629-630 donors for A, B, C, DRB1 and DQB1; 500 to 550 for DQA1; about 600 for DPA1; 450 to 480 for DPB1. Roughly five DR-DQ haplotypes were handled as single units for association and clustering, since linkage in the cohort was strong. On average, about 240,000 unique TCR beta nucleotide sequences were sequenced per donor among fewer than 500 genotyped donors of the cohort, with roughly 18% of those sequences being non-productive.

Points the paper makes about the study in general: In an earlier analysis of 587 of the donors, most TCR beta V segments appeared in productive rearrangements about 90% or about 30% of the time, broadly matching IMGT annotations. A cluster of highly shared sequence variants was judged likely to represent a technical artifact of the sequencing pipeline. Most CMV-associated TCR beta chains appeared to be HLA-restricted in a later analysis, and the HLA associations seemed to be driven largely by CMV exposure. The only immune exposure information available for the cohort was CMV serostatus. In vitro tests confirmed that a few of the cytomegalovirus-associated TCR beta chains recognize cytomegalovirus antigens. Some IMGT-functional V segments, including TRBV6-2 and TRBV6-3, could not be told apart with the 87-base-pair reads, so those segments were excluded. The authors suggested that the approach could potentially be generalized to other disease states and immunological phenotypes. Specific HLA alleles were associated with around 18,000 TCR beta sequences at a false discovery rate of 0.05 in a later analysis. Most TCR sequences were observed very rarely across donors, whereas some public TCRs were present in many individuals. The classifier was reported to diagnose cytomegalovirus status with high specificity and sensitivity in both the original and validation cohorts. V-gene and J-gene trimming of TCR beta chains was associated with a missense DCLRE1C variant in a later genetic analysis, and the association was replicated in an independent cohort. In this cohort, only TCR beta chains were sequenced, and detectable features were limited by the absence of alpha or paired-chain data. A later analysis found that HLA-associated TCR beta chains were more clonally expanded and had lower generation probabilities than equally common non-associated chains. When HLA alleles, especially DR and DQ, strongly co-occurred, TCR associations were difficult to assign to individual alleles. Linkage disequilibrium might explain the correlated functional status among segregating V segments, but an unknown experimental factor could not be excluded. According to a later analysis, TCR association rates differed among HLA loci, with DRB1 alleles showing the most associated TCRs and HLA-C alleles showing the fewest. A further reported finding was that TCR beta sequences accurately predicted the HLA-A and HLA-B alleles for most subjects in the first cohort. Because HLA typing was missing for some donors at each locus, association tests included only the typed subset. About 17 rarely observed V segments, including chromosome 9 orphons, were excluded from the earlier analysis of several hundred of the donors because counts were too low. A later analysis reported that several top co-occurrence clusters appeared linked to parvovirus B19, influenza, CMV and Epstein-Barr virus. The study gave a list of under 200 TCR beta chains associated with cytomegalovirus. The presence/absence analyses assumed that sequencing depth was roughly uniform across donors, and that assumption may not be true. In a later genetic analysis, fewer N-insertions in productive TCRs were reported among donors in an Asian-associated ancestry cluster than the 666-donor mean.

The protocol used for the library was the immunoSEQ multiplex PCR assay. A mixture of 60 forward primers for TCR Vbeta segments and 13 reverse primers for TCR Jbeta segments was used in the multiplex PCR. Amplification of the CDR3 region of rearranged TCR beta genes was performed with a multiplex PCR assay on genomic DNA. On the Illumina HiSeq System, the amplified TCR beta libraries were sequenced as 87-base-pair reads. Per the source publication's procedure: Across the 700 or so repertoires, a later analysis counted 60 million to 90 million unique TCR beta chains, around 11 million of which were shared by at least two donors. To remove PCR and sequencing errors, raw reads were error-corrected and collapsed into unique sequences using a nearest-neighbor algorithm that merged closely related sequences. V, D and J gene segments were assigned by aligning CDR3 sequences to IMGT reference sequences. Each retained sequence needed at least a six-nucleotide match to both a V gene segment and a J gene segment. A rearrangement was called productive if the CDR3 had no stop codons and remained in frame with V and J, and every other rearrangement was called non-productive. CDR3 was defined according to IMGT convention as the region running from the second conserved V-encoded cysteine to the conserved J-encoded phenylalanine. The earlier analysis of 587 of the donors excluded sequences that lacked an unambiguous match to a single V gene segment. In an earlier analysis of about 590 of the donors, a V segment was called functional when productive rearrangements were above 56.7%, and segregating when the standard deviation between donors exceeded 5%. A statistical classification framework was built to diagnose cytomegalovirus status from the catalog of TCR beta chain sequences. A later analysis assigned V and J genes by comparing TCR nucleotide sequences with IMGT/GENE-DB human TR gene sequences. A later analysis assigned CDR3 sequences and most-parsimonious VDJ recombination scenarios with the TCRdist pipeline. A later analysis defined each TCR beta chain by its CDR3 amino acid sequence plus V-gene family, and excluded reads lacking a unique V-gene family. To address suspected cross-contamination and a sequencing artifact, a later analysis removed roughly 640 highly shared, low-generation-probability nucleotide sequences. A later analysis calculated a clonal expansion index for each public chain from normalized within-repertoire ranks of inferred template counts. In a later analysis, generation probabilities were computed using a VDJ recombination model fitted to out-of-frame rearrangements, and the results were checked against IGoR. A later analysis scored TCR-TCR, TCR-HLA and TCR-CMV co-occurrence with hypergeometric tests, applying a repertoire-size bias correction to TCR pairs. False discovery rates were estimated in a later analysis by permuting HLA or CMV assignments 20 times. A later analysis grouped co-occurring TCRs with DBSCAN, adding TCRdist sequence similarity when clustering within HLA-allele-positive subsets. For co-occurrence clustering, repertoires with fewer than 30,000 or more than 120,000 public chains were excluded, along with several repertoires with anomalous nucleotide sharing. TCRdb retrieved this table from immuneACCESS and kept in-frame rearrangements only. Not all clones are present; in checked studies, unresolved V genes account for under half, and no reason is known for the remainder. V and J calls plus clone size are reproduced from that table; the DNA served to infer D and trimming. A total of approximately 190,000 clones appear in this sample, 81% of them only once. The top ten clonotypes cover around 3.6% of the sample.

Sequences were obtained from PBMCs. This receptor was identified in a man in his forties in good health and CMV-seropositive. The chain uses TRBV7-3 and TRBJ2-1, with no reliable assignment of the D segment. The CDR3 in this case is CASSPTSNNEQFF. The nucleotides are TGTGCCAGCAGCCCAACATCCAACAATGAGCAGTTCTTC. Reference TRBV7-3 and TRBJ2-1 proteins supply the regions before and after the CDR3; the full variable domain is: GAGVSQTPSNKVTEKGKYVELRCDPISGHTALYWYRQSLGQGPEFLIYFQGTGAADDSGLPNDRFFAVRPEGSVSTLKIQRTERGDSAVYLCASSPTSNNEQFFGPGTRLTVL.